Below are 25 T cell receptor beta chains sequenced from a single sample in a study of T cell changes during pregnancy in multiple sclerosis. Libraries were prepared by immunoSEQ multiplex PCR; TCRdb keeps only in-frame clonotypes and omits some of them. The data show tens of thousands of clones, under 95% seen once. The sequenced sample was peripheral blood, obtained before pregnancy. These receptors were taken from a female donor with multiple sclerosis, enrolled in a pregnancy study.

The chain links TRBV19 to TRBJ2-1; 8 bases line up with TRBD1. This CDR3 is built from 15 residues. V trimming: 5 bases; J trimming: 2 bases; junction bases outside the gene matches: 5. CDR1 and CDR2 from the germline V gene are LNHDA and SQIVND (reference sequence). CDR3 region: CASSSTGAPYNEQFF. CDR3 bases: TGTGCCAGTAGTTCGACAGGGGCCCCCTACAATGAGCAGTTCTTC.

The chain combines TRBV19 with TRBJ1-1; no definite D call. Trimming cost V 1 base and J 3 bases, with 6 bases left between them. The CDR3 has 13 amino acids. Germline values: CDR1 LNHDA, CDR2 SQIVND (reference sequence). The CDR3, as DNA: TGTGCCAGTAGTATAGGCAGGTACACTGAAGCTTTCTTT. Its protein product is CASSIGRYTEAFF.

V gene TRBV9 combines with J gene TRBJ2-3; the match to TRBD2 covers 7 bases. CDR1 and CDR2 (germline): SGDLS, YYNGEE. Trimming at V came to 0 bases and at J to 3 bases, leaving 7 bases not matched to a gene. CDR3 size: 16 residues. The CDR3 protein is CASSVATGAGTDTQYF. CDR3 nucleotide sequence: TGTGCCAGCAGCGTAGCTACTGGAGCGGGGACAGATACGCAGTATTTT. Full variable domain (outside the CDR3, taken from reference TRBV9 and TRBJ2-3): DSGVTQTPKHLITATGQRVTLRCSPRSGDLSVYWYQQSLDQGLQFLIQYYNGEERAKGNILERFSAQQFPDLHSELNLSSLELGDSALYFCASSVATGAGTDTQYFGPGTRLTVL.

The chain is built from TRBV11-2 and TRBJ2-1; 9 nucleotides align to TRBD2. Trimming cost V 1 base and J 8 bases; bases outside gene matches: 6. Per germline, CDR1 SGHAT and CDR2 FQNNGV. This CDR3 has 15 residues. The CDR3 sequence is CASSLGSGRFYEQFF. CDR3 DNA: TGTGCCAGCAGCTTAGGGAGCGGGAGGTTTTATGAGCAGTTCTTC.

The rearrangement uses TRBV5-6 and TRBJ2-1, with 9 bases identical to TRBD1. The CDR3 is 15 amino acids. CDR1 SGHDT and CDR2 YYEEEE come from the germline V gene. The V and J ends lost 1 base and 3 bases, in that order; junction bases with no gene match: 2. CDR3 sequence: CASSLMTGGYNEQFF. Written as DNA, the CDR3 is TGTGCCAGCAGCTTGATGACAGGGGGCTACAATGAGCAGTTCTTC.

Concerning this clone itself: One end of the junction fails to match germline, which may point to a read error. The chain employs TRBV7-7 and TRBJ2-1, with 7 positions matching TRBD1. CDR1 SSHAT and CDR2 FNYEAQ come from the germline V gene (reference sequence). The CDR3 loop spans 13 amino acids. This CDR3 reads CASSLDRRTEQFF. The CDR3 bases are TGTGCTAGCAGCTTGGACAGGCGCACCGAGCAGTTCTTC.

The rearrangement joins TRBV19 to TRBJ2-7, with D unclear. The CDR3 consists of 14 residues. Per the germline V gene, CDR1 is LNHDA and CDR2 is SQIVND (reference sequence). Trimming left V 6 bases short and J 2 bases short, with 14 bases between. The CDR3 sequence: CASSPFAGTYEQYF. For the CDR3, the DNA is TGTGCCAGTAGCCCCTTTGCAGGAACCTACGAGCAGTACTTC.

The chain carries TRBV11-2 and TRBJ2-7; 7 bases fit TRBD1. The length of the CDR3 is 14 residues. CDR1 is SGHAT, CDR2 FQNNGV, per germline. The J segment lost 0 bases and the V segment lost 7 bases, leaving 6 bases of the junction unmatched. CDR3 sequence reads: CASKGAGPSYEQYF. The CDR3 DNA is TGTGCCAGCAAGGGGGCCGGGCCCTCCTACGAGCAGTACTTC. The full variable domain, completed using reference TRBV11-2 and TRBJ2-7, is EAGVAQSPRYKIIEKRQSVAFWCNPISGHATLYWYQQILGQGPKLLIQFQNNGVVDDSQLPKDRFSAERLKGVDSTLKIQPAKLEDSAVYLCASKGAGPSYEQYFGPGTRLTVT.

The chain carries TRBV27 and TRBJ1-2; possible D gene TRBD1, 6 bases. Germline CDR1 is MNHEY and CDR2 is SMNVEV (reference sequence). This CDR3 is built from 14 residues. Deletions cut 3 bases from V and 4 bases from J, with 12 bases between. CDR3 amino acids: CASSFGGLGYGYTF. CDR3 in DNA: TGTGCCAGCAGTTTCGGGGGGCTCGGCTATGGCTACACCTTC.

The V call is TRBV5-1, the J call TRBJ2-1; 8 bases are shared with TRBD2. The germline CDR1 and CDR2 sequences are SGHRS and YFSETQ. CDR3 length: 15 amino acids. Unmatched junction bases numbered 11, after V lost 4 bases and J lost 8 bases. CDR3 sequence reads: CASSLSGVQQHEQFF. The DNA for the CDR3 is TGCGCCAGCAGCCTTAGCGGGGTACAGCAACATGAGCAGTTCTTC.

The genes are TRBV7-2 and TRBJ2-5, with D possibly being TRBD1 (6 bases). Germline V CDR1 and CDR2: SGHTA, FQGNSA. This CDR3 has 17 residues. V shed 5 bases and J shed 0 bases, with 19 bases lying between them. The CDR3 spells CASSPTGTNKYQETQYF. CDR3 DNA: TGTGCCAGCAGCCCAACGGGGACAAACAAGTACCAAGAGACCCAGTACTTC.

The gene calls are TRBV7-9 and TRBJ2-4, with 15 nucleotides matching TRBD2. This CDR3 is built from 18 residues. Germline CDR1 is SEHNR and CDR2 is FQNEAQ (reference sequence). V was clipped by 1 base and J by 0 bases; unmatched bases: 1. CDR3 bases: TGTGCCAGCAGCTTAGGGGGACTAGCGGGGGGAGCCAAAAACATTCAGTACTTC. This translates into CASSLGGLAGGAKNIQYF.

This clone was counted once. CDR3 region: CAISESAGTSYNEQFF. The CDR3 DNA sequence: TGTGCCATCAGTGAGTCGGCGGGAACCTCCTACAATGAGCAGTTCTTC. The chain joins TRBV10-3 to TRBJ2-1; D is possibly TRBD2 (6 bases). V dropped 0 bases and J dropped 0 bases, with 9 bases sitting between them. This CDR3 has 16 amino acids. Germline V gives CDR1 ENHRY, CDR2 SYGVKD.

As DNA, the CDR3 is TGTGCCAGTAGTGGACAGGGGGCCGATGGCTACACCTTC. This codes for CASSGQGADGYTF. This chain links TRBV19 with TRBJ1-2, with 11 positions matching TRBD1. Germline-derived CDR1 and CDR2 are LNHDA and SQIVND (reference sequence). This CDR3 comprises 13 residues. Germline trimming cut 5 bases from V and 6 bases from J; bases unmatched to any gene: 2.

The chain recombines TRBV9 with TRBJ2-3; 7 bases match TRBD1. Germline V gene sequence: CDR1 SGDLS, CDR2 YYNGEE. After removal of 4 bases from V and 2 bases from J, the junction contained 7 bases not matched to a gene. This CDR3 has 15 residues. In DNA form, the CDR3 reads TGTGCCAGCAGCAGCTCCGACAGGGACACAGATACGCAGTATTTT. It is translated as CASSSSDRDTDTQYF.

This chain joins TRBV5-1 and TRBJ1-2; D gene unclear. CDR1 is SGHRS and CDR2 is YFSETQ in the germline V gene. The CDR3 contains 12 residues. V dropped 5 bases and J dropped 1 base, with 6 bases sitting between them. The DNA of the CDR3 is TGCGCCAGCAGGGCGGGTAACTATGGCTACACCTTC. The encoded protein is CASRAGNYGYTF.

V gene TRBV6-6 combines with J gene TRBJ2-7, with a possible D match to TRBD2 (6 bases). The germline V gene has CDR1 MNHNY and CDR2 SVGAGI (reference sequence). This CDR3 has 14 amino acids. V dropped 2 bases and J dropped 1 base, with 9 bases sitting between them. In nucleotides, the CDR3 is TGTGCCAGCAGTTACGGGACTGCGTCCTACGAGCAGTACTTC. Translation gives CASSYGTASYEQYF.

V and J are TRBV7-2 and TRBJ1-2; perhaps TRBD1 as D (6 bases). Germline loops: CDR1 SGHTA, CDR2 FQGNSA. Trimming removed 1 base from V and 8 bases from J, with 8 bases in between. This CDR3 has 12 residues. CDR3 residues: CASSLETGGYTF. The DNA of the CDR3 is TGTGCCAGCAGCTTAGAAACAGGGGGCTACACCTTC.

V usage is TRBV7-2 and J usage is TRBJ2-7; 9 bases line up with TRBD1. Germline CDR1 SGHTA, CDR2 FQGNSA. The CDR3 runs to 14 residues. V gave up 3 bases and J gave up 2 bases; unmatched junction bases: 2. CDR3 nucleotide sequence: TGTGCCAGCAGCTTTGACAGGGGGACCTACGAGCAGTACTTC. Translation: CASSFDRGTYEQYF.

The chain has TRBV19 and TRBJ2-7; TRBD2 aligns across 10 bases. The V segment lost 8 bases and the J segment 5 bases; nucleotides outside the gene matches: 9. CDR1 LNHDA and CDR2 SQIVND come from the germline V gene (reference sequence). The CDR3 contains 14 residues. This chain's CDR3 is CASSSGSSRHEQYF. The CDR3 coding sequence is TGTGCCAGTTCTAGCGGGAGCTCGCGCCACGAGCAGTACTTC.

The gene calls are TRBV27 and TRBJ2-5; possibly TRBD2 for D (6 bases). V was cut by 3 bases and J by 5 bases, with 10 bases left in between. Germline assignment: CDR1 MNHEY and CDR2 SMNVEV (reference sequence). This CDR3 is 13 amino acids long. The chain's CDR3 is CASSFLGSETQYF. The DNA of the CDR3 is TGTGCCAGCAGTTTTCTCGGGAGTGAGACCCAGTACTTC.

Concerning this clone itself: Other nucleotide sequences in the sample specify the same CDR3. The V call is TRBV5-4, the J call TRBJ1-1; D possibly corresponds to TRBD1 (6 bases). This CDR3 has 12 residues. V was clipped by 3 bases and J by 6 bases, with 9 bases between them. The germline gives CDR1 SGHNT, CDR2 YYREEE (reference sequence). This chain's CDR3 is CASSSTGAEAFF. CDR3 bases: TGTGCCAGCAGCTCGACAGGAGCTGAAGCTTTCTTT.

This clone was seen a few times. The J gene is TRBJ1-3, the V gene TRBV30; 9 bases are shared with TRBD1. The V gene end was trimmed by 2 bases and the J gene end by 0 bases; junction bases not matched to a gene: 5. From germline, CDR1 is GTSNPN and CDR2 SVGIG (reference sequence). This CDR3 has 16 residues. DNA of the CDR3: TGTGCCTGGAGTTCAGGACAGGGGATCTCTGGAAACACCATATATTTT. This sequence encodes CAWSSGQGISGNTIYF.

V and J are TRBV27 and TRBJ2-3, with 14 bases aligning to TRBD2. The germline V gene encodes CDR1 MNHEY and CDR2 SMNVEV (reference sequence). With 6 bases clipped from V and 5 bases from J, the junction kept 10 bases outside the gene matches. This CDR3 region has 17 residues. Written as DNA, the CDR3 is TGTGCCAGCAGCCAAAGAGGGACTAGCGGGAGTGGAGATACGCAGTATTTT. Protein: CASSQRGTSGSGDTQYF.

The gene calls are TRBV4-2 and TRBJ2-5; the match to TRBD2 covers 9 bases. V lost 0 bases and J lost 4; bases outside the gene matches: 6. CDR3 size: 16 residues. CDR1 and CDR2 (germline): LGHNA, YNFKEQ. The CDR3 nucleotides are TGTGCCAGCAGCCAAGATGGCGGGAGGGCCTCAGAGACCCAGTACTTC. This translates into CASSQDGGRASETQYF.